Given below is one T cell receptor (beta chain) in context. The target antigen is unknown. The CDR3 sequence is 14 residues long. In germline, CDR1 is GTSNPN, CDR2 SVGIG (reference sequence). Assays covered about 10^5 TCR templates per sample. The table came from immunoSEQ multiplex PCR; TCRdb's copy has only in-frame clones and leaves some out. The sample holds some 100,000 clones, roughly 92% seen once. The entry originates in a study of siplizumab effects on memory and regulatory T cells. Study-level results: Naive T cells apparently outstripped memory cells in diversity and seemed major alloresponse contributors.

The receptor was isolated from a human donor in good health. The V call is TRBV30, the J call TRBJ2-3; either TRBD1 or TRBD2 may fit D (7 bases each). Sequenced input: Tregs sorted from blood. The CDR3 reads CALSQGTITDTQYF. The CDR3 DNA is TGTGCTCTTTCACAGGGGACTATCACAGATACGCAGTATTTT.